This T cell receptor beta chain is from a study of monozygotic twins with inflammatory bowel disease. Concerning this clonotype itself: What it binds is unknown.

One entry per CDR3 protein, without DNA, is what TCRdb gives after re-calling the 5' RACE reads. This table holds approximately 340,000 distinct CDR3 sequences. Broader study findings: Healthy co-twins showed greater TCRbeta diversity (inverse Simpson) than IBD patients. Sharing of clonotypes with others was lower in IBD patients than in healthy twins, and this was especially so with disease activity.

The CDR3 contains 15 residues. Looked up from germline, CDR1 is KGHDR and CDR2 is SFDVKD. This receptor was taken from a human donor with ulcerative colitis or Crohn's disease, or a healthy co-twin of an affected twin (not recorded which). This sequence joins TRBV24-1 and TRBJ2-5; as DNA is missing, the TRBD1 call by TCRdb cannot be tested. Sequencing input: blood. CDR3 protein: CATSDFGRGRETQYF.